Following are 26 T cell receptor beta chains from one sample sequenced in a study of graft-versus-host responses after intestinal transplantation. Generated by immunoSEQ multiplex PCR, the TCRdb table keeps only in-frame clones and is missing some. The sample holds roughly 90,000 clones, under 95% seen once. No antigens are known for them. The sequencing used unstimulated CD8+ T cells sorted from spleen or lymph node cells, collected before intestinal transplant. Receptor source: a human donor who received an intestinal transplant.

V usage is TRBV6-5 and J usage is TRBJ2-1; TRBD2 might be the D (6 bases). Trimming pared 0 bases from V and 15 bases from J, leaving 24 bases between. This CDR3 region has 16 residues. Germline-derived CDR1 and CDR2 are MNHEY and SVGAGI. The CDR3 spells CASSYSKRAPGPQRFF. In DNA form, the CDR3 reads TGTGCCAGCAGTTACTCGAAGCGGGCACCGGGGCCCCAGCGGTTCTTC.

The CDR3 sequence is CASGADIAEETQYF. The CDR3 region has the DNA TGTGCCAGCGGAGCCGATATAGCGGAAGAGACCCAGTACTTC. The chain couples TRBV27 to TRBJ2-5; D is perhaps TRBD2 (6 bases). The CDR3 is made up of 14 amino acids. Germline assignment: CDR1 MNHEY and CDR2 SMNVEV (reference sequence). The germline V and J ends were trimmed by 8 bases and 3 bases, with 16 bases remaining between them.

V is TRBV25-1 and J is TRBJ1-5; the D is unclear. Trimming took off 0 bases at V and 5 bases at J, with 11 bases between the two ends. This CDR3 comprises 15 residues. Germline loops: CDR1 MGHDK, CDR2 SYGVNS. The CDR3: CASSEYLSEDQPQHF. The CDR3 DNA follows: TGTGCCAGCAGTGAATATTTGTCAGAGGATCAGCCCCAGCATTTT.

The chain is built from TRBV4-1 and TRBJ1-2, with 8 bases aligning to TRBD1. In germline, CDR1 is MGHRA, CDR2 YSYEKL. The CDR3 extends over 14 amino acids. The ends lost 0 bases at V and 3 bases at J; junction bases unmatched: 0. The CDR3 here is CASSQDRGHYGYTF. The DNA of the CDR3 is TGCGCCAGCAGCCAAGACAGGGGGCACTATGGCTACACCTTC.

This clone was observed once. The rearrangement uses TRBV6-4 and TRBJ2-1; tentatively, D is TRBD2 (6 bases). The germline V gene encodes CDR1 MRHNA and CDR2 SNTAGT. V was pared by 0 bases and J by 4 bases, with 13 bases between. This CDR3 spans 16 amino acids. The CDR3 DNA is TGTGCCAGCAGTGACTCGACCGGGAGCGGGTACAATGAGCAGTTCTTC. It specifies CASSDSTGSGYNEQFF.

This chain joins TRBV5-1 and TRBJ1-1; D uncertain. Germline assignment: CDR1 SGHRS and CDR2 YFSETQ. With 0 bases removed from V and 6 bases from J, the gap between germline ends came to 6 bases. The CDR3 loop spans 12 amino acids. Written as DNA, the CDR3 is TGCGCCAGCAGCTTGGCGGATGCTGAAGCTTTCTTT. Encoded protein: CASSLADAEAFF.

The gene calls are TRBV20-1 and TRBJ2-7; D call uncertain. This CDR3 has 11 residues. The V gene lost 1 base and the J gene lost 3 bases, with 4 bases spanning the gap. Per the germline V gene, CDR1 is DFQATT and CDR2 is SNEGSKA (reference sequence). CDR3 sequence (DNA): TGCAGTGCTAGAGGGGGCTACGAGCAGTACTTC. Encoded protein: CSARGGYEQYF.

Of note for this clone: Other DNA sequences in the sample encode the same CDR3. The V and J genes are TRBV6-5 and TRBJ2-7; D not resolved. Germline CDR1 is MNHEY and CDR2 is SVGAGI. V was trimmed by 0 bases and J by 7 bases, leaving 10 bases between them. The CDR3 is made up of 13 amino acids. CDR3 amino acids: CASSYSALYEQYF. In DNA, the CDR3 is TGTGCCAGCAGTTACTCGGCCCTCTATGAGCAGTACTTC.

The CDR3 DNA reads TGTGCCAGCAGCCTGGACAGGGGGTACACTGAAGCTTTCTTT. Amino acids: CASSLDRGYTEAFF. The chain combines TRBV27 with TRBJ1-1; 10 bases align to TRBD1. The CDR3 runs 14 residues. Germline loops: CDR1 MNHEY, CDR2 SMNVEV (reference sequence). Losses at the gene ends were 6 bases for V and 3 bases for J; bases not matched to a gene: 4.

The V gene is TRBV9, the J gene TRBJ2-7; D is undetermined. CDR3 length: 13 amino acids. CDR1 is SGDLS, CDR2 YYNGEE, per germline. Trimming cost V 1 base and J 3 bases, with 8 bases left between them. The DNA for the CDR3 is TGTGCCAGCAGCGTAACTCCGAGCTACGAGCAGTACTTC. Its translation: CASSVTPSYEQYF.

V is TRBV9 and J is TRBJ1-1; no clear D. With 3 bases removed from V and 0 bases from J, the gap between germline ends came to 6 bases. The CDR3 is 13 residues long. From germline, CDR1 is SGDLS and CDR2 YYNGEE. As DNA, the CDR3 is TGTGCCAGCAGCGACAGCATGAACACTGAAGCTTTCTTT. This sequence encodes CASSDSMNTEAFF.

V gene TRBV2 combines with J gene TRBJ2-3, with TRBD1 matching over 7 bases. The germline gives CDR1 SNHLY, CDR2 FYNNEI. The length of the CDR3 is 18 residues. Trimming at V came to 8 bases and at J to 0 bases, leaving 17 bases not matched to a gene. The CDR3 bases are TGTGCCAGCCGACTTTCCTTGACAGGGCGATCAAGCACAGATACGCAGTATTTT. It translates to CASRLSLTGRSSTDTQYF.

The chain carries TRBV11-2 and TRBJ1-6, with D perhaps matching TRBD1 (6 bases). The germline V and J ends were trimmed by 1 base and 9 bases, with 13 bases remaining between them. Germline V CDR1 and CDR2: SGHAT, FQNNGV. The CDR3 covers 15 residues. CDR3 sequence (DNA): TGTGCCAGCAGCTTAGGCTCGGGGGGCGGTTCACCCCTCCACTTT. Amino acid sequence: CASSLGSGGGSPLHF.

The chain links TRBV13 to TRBJ2-7; TRBD1 agrees at 8 bases. V dropped 4 bases and J dropped 8; count of bases not matched to a gene: 10. The CDR3 is 14 residues long. The germline gives CDR1 PRHDT, CDR2 FYEKMQ (reference sequence). CDR3 amino acids: CASSSGQGAFQQYF. CDR3 nucleotide sequence: TGTGCCAGCAGCTCTGGGCAGGGGGCTTTCCAGCAGTACTTC.

The chain uses TRBV7-2 and TRBJ1-4, with 12 bases identical to TRBD1. Germline V gene lookup returns CDR1 SGHTA and CDR2 FQGNSA. The CDR3 covers 18 residues. Losses at the gene ends were 5 bases for V and 0 bases for J; bases not matched to a gene: 7. CDR3 bases: TGTGCCAGCAGCGCAGAGGGACAGGGGGCGACAACTAATGAAAAACTGTTTTTT. Its protein product is CASSAEGQGATTNEKLFF.

The rearrangement joins TRBV11-2 to TRBJ2-1; D gene unclear. The CDR3 is made up of 13 amino acids. CDR1 SGHAT and CDR2 FQNNGV come from the germline V gene. V shed 1 base and J shed 6 bases, with 7 bases lying between them. CDR3 bases: TGTGCCAGCAGCTTAGGAGTTCCCAATGAGCAGTTCTTC. Its translation: CASSLGVPNEQFF. Filled out from reference TRBV11-2 and TRBJ2-1, the complete variable domain reads EAGVAQSPRYKIIEKRQSVAFWCNPISGHATLYWYQQILGQGPKLLIQFQNNGVVDDSQLPKDRFSAERLKGVDSTLKIQPAKLEDSAVYLCASSLGVPNEQFFGPGTRLTVL.

V usage is TRBV2 and J usage is TRBJ2-7, with 7 bases that match TRBD1. Germline CDR1 is SNHLY and CDR2 is FYNNEI. J was trimmed by 4 bases and V by 3 bases; bases with no gene match: 3. This CDR3 spans 13 amino acids. The CDR3 loop is CASSDGTVYEQYF. CDR3 nucleotides: TGTGCCAGCAGTGATGGGACAGTTTACGAGCAGTACTTC.

The chain employs TRBV10-1 and TRBJ2-5, with TRBD1 as a possible D gene (7 bases). V lost 5 bases, J lost 5 bases, and 12 bases lay in between. The CDR3 has 13 amino acids. Germline V CDR1 and CDR2: WNHNN, SYGVQD (reference sequence). The CDR3 loop is CASSPTGRETQYF. CDR3 DNA sequence: TGCGCCAGCAGTCCGACAGGGAGGGAGACCCAGTACTTC.

The V call is TRBV9, the J call TRBJ2-1, with a weak D call TRBD2 (6 bases). V lost 2 bases to trimming and J lost 4 bases, with 13 bases between them. CDR1 and CDR2 from the germline V gene are SGDLS and YYNGEE. The CDR3 is 15 residues long. In nucleotides, the CDR3 is TGTGCCAGCAGCGTTAGCGGCCAAATTTACAATGAGCAGTTCTTC. It encodes CASSVSGQIYNEQFF.

V gene TRBV10-2 combines with J gene TRBJ2-1; TRBD2 is a possible D gene (5 bases). V gave up 6 bases and J gave up 8 bases, with 26 bases separating them. The CDR3 is 17 residues long. Germline V gives CDR1 WSHSY, CDR2 SAAADI. CDR3 loop: CASRPPGWENVYDEQFF. The CDR3 DNA is TGCGCCAGCAGGCCCCCGGGGTGGGAGAATGTTTATGATGAGCAGTTCTTC.

V usage is TRBV19 and J usage is TRBJ1-1, with D unclear. Germline-derived CDR1 and CDR2 are LNHDA and SQIVND (reference sequence). V gave up 6 bases and J gave up 3 bases, with 11 bases separating them. This CDR3 contains 13 residues. The CDR3 loop reads CASSKRGDTEAFF. Here the CDR3 DNA reads TGTGCCAGTAGCAAGCGTGGTGACACTGAAGCTTTCTTT.

In DNA form, the CDR3 reads TGTGCCTGGAGTGGGACTAGCGGGAGGCTCACCGGGGAGCTGTTTTTT. This codes for CAWSGTSGRLTGELFF. V and J are TRBV30 and TRBJ2-2; 14 nucleotides line up with TRBD2. Looked up from germline, CDR1 is GTSNPN and CDR2 is SVGIG (reference sequence). The CDR3 runs to 16 residues. V shed 1 base and J 4 bases; nucleotides not matched to a gene: 2.

J is TRBJ2-2 and V is TRBV2; TRBD1 matches 10 bases. The length of the CDR3 is 15 residues. Germline V lookup: CDR1 SNHLY, CDR2 FYNNEI. The V and J ends lost 6 bases and 3 bases, in that order; junction bases with no gene match: 4. CDR3 protein: CASREDRGDTGELFF. The CDR3 nucleotides are TGTGCCAGCAGGGAGGACAGGGGGGACACCGGGGAGCTGTTTTTT.

The J gene is TRBJ2-7, the V gene TRBV28; D remains unclear. Trimming removed 2 bases at V and 1 base at J, with 9 bases between. CDR1 MDHEN and CDR2 SYDVKM come from the germline V gene. The CDR3 has 14 amino acids. DNA of the CDR3: TGTGCCAGCAGTTTAGACCCGGCTTCCTACGAGCAGTACTTC. It encodes CASSLDPASYEQYF.

In this sample, this clone turned up once. J is TRBJ1-5 and V is TRBV4-2; TRBD1 matches 8 bases. The CDR3 consists of 16 residues. Unmatched junction bases numbered 8, after V lost 3 bases and J lost 4 bases. Germline lookup yields CDR1 LGHNA and CDR2 YNFKEQ. CDR3 protein: CASSHLLQGENQPQHF. The DNA for the CDR3 is TGTGCCAGCAGCCATTTGTTACAGGGGGAAAATCAGCCCCAGCATTTT.

As for this clone: At the DNA level, this CDR3 is encoded by other sequences in the same sample as well. The genes are TRBV9 and TRBJ2-5; 7 nucleotides agree with TRBD2. In germline, CDR1 is SGDLS, CDR2 YYNGEE. V was clipped by 0 bases and J by 2 bases; unmatched bases: 1. This CDR3 comprises 14 residues. The CDR3 sequence is CASSVAGGQETQYF. CDR3 DNA sequence: TGTGCCAGCAGCGTAGCCGGGGGGCAAGAGACCCAGTACTTC.